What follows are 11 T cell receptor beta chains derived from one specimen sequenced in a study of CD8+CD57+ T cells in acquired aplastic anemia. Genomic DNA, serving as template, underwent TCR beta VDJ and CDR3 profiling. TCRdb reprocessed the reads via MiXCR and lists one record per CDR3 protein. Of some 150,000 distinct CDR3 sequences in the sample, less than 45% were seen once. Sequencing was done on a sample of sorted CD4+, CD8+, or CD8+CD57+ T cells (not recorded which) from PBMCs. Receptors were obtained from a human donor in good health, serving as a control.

This chain's CDR3 is CSVEQANEQFF. In DNA form, the CDR3 reads TGCAGCGTTGAACAGGCTAATGAGCAGTTCTTC. This chain joins TRBV29-1 and TRBJ2-1; D not certain. Trimming took off 2 bases at V and 7 bases at J, with 6 bases between the two ends. Germline V lookup: CDR1 SQVTM, CDR2 ANQGSEA. The CDR3 is made up of 11 amino acids.

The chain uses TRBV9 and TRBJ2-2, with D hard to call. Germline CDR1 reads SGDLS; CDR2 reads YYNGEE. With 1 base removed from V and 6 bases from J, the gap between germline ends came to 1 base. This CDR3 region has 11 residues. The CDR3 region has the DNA TGTGCCAGCAGCGTATCCGGGGAGCTGTTTTTT. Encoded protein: CASSVSGELFF.

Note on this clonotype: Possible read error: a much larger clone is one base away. This chain's CDR3 is CASSQAGRAATGELSF. CDR3 coding DNA: TGCGCCAGCAGCCAAGCGGGCAGGGCGGCCACCGGGGAGCTGTCTTTT. The chain has TRBV4-3 and TRBJ2-2, with D tentatively TRBD1 or TRBD2 (5 bases each). The CDR3 consists of 16 residues. The germline gives CDR1 LGHNA, CDR2 YSLEER.

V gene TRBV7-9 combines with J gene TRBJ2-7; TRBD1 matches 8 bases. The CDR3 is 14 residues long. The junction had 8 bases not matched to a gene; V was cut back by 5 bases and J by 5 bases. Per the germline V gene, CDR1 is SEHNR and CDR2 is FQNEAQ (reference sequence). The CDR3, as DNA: TGTGCCAGCAGCCGTAGACAGGGGAGGAACGAGCAGTACTTC. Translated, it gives CASSRRQGRNEQYF. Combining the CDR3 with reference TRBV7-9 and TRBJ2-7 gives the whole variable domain DTGVSQNPRHKITKRGQNVTFRCDPISEHNRLYWYRQTLGQGPEFLTYFQNEAQLEKSRLLSDRFSAERPKGSFSTLEIQRTEQGDSAMYLCASSRRQGRNEQYFGPGTRLTVT.

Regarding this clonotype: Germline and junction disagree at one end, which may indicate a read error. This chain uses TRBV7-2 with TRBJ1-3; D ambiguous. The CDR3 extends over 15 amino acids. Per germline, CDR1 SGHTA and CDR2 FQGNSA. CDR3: CASSLGAGAGTTIYF. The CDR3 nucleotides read TGTGCCAGCAGCTTAGGGGCAGGAGCCGGAACCACCATATATTTT.

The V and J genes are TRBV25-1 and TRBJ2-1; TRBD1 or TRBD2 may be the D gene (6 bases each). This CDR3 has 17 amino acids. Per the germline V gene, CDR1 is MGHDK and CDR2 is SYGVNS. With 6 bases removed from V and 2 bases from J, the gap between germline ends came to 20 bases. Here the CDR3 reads CASSQGGGGLPYNEQFF. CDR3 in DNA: TGTGCCAGCAGCCAAGGAGGAGGGGGGCTCCCCTACAATGAGCAGTTCTTC.

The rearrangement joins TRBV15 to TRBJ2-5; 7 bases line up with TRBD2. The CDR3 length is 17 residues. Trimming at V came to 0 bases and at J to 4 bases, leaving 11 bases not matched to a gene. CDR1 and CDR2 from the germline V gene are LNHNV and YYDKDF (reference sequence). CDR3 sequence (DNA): TGTGCCACCAGCAGAGAACGTGCAGGGAGGGGTGGAGAGACCCAGTACTTC. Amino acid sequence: CATSRERAGRGGETQYF.

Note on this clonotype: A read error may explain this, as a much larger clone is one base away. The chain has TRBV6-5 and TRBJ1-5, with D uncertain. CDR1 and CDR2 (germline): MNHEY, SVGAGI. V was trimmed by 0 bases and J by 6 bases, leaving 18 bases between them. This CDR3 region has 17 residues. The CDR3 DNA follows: TGTGCCAGCAGTTACTCGGTGAAGAGCGAGGGCGGTCAGCCCCAGCATTTT. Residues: CASSYSVKSEGGQPQHF.

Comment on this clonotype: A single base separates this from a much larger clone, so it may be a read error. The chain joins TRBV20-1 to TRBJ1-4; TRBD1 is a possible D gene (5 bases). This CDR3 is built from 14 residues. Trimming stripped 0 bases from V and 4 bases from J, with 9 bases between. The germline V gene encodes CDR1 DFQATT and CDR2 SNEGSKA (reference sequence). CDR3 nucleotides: TGCAGTGCTAGAGAGGGACTATTTAATGAAAAACTGTTTTTT. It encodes CSAREGLFNEKLFF.

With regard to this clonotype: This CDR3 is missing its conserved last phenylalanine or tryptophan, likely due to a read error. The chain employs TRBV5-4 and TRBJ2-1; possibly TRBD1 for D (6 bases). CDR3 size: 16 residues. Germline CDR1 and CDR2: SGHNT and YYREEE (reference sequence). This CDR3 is CASGLDSSSSYNEQFL. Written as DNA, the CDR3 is TGTGCCAGCGGCTTGGACAGCTCGAGCTCCTACAATGAGCAGTTCCTC.

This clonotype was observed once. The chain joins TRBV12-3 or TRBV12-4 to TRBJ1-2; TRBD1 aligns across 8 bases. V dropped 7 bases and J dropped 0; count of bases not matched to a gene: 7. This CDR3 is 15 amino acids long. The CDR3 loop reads CASNLGQGANYGYTF. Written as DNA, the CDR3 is TGTGCCAGCAATCTAGGACAGGGAGCTAACTATGGCTACACCTTC.